This T cell receptor beta chain was sequenced in a study of blood T cell repertoires in COVID-19. Germline V gene data show CDR1 as SGHTA and CDR2 as FQGTGA. V was cut by 5 bases and J by 4 bases, with 14 bases left in between. The CDR3 has 14 amino acids. Sequencing used immunoSEQ multiplex PCR; TCRdb keeps in-frame clones, though not all of them. The sample has 150,000 to 200,000 clones, about 91% seen once. The chain links TRBV7-3 to TRBJ1-2, with a tentative D call TRBD1 (6 bases). This clonotype was sampled from a woman between 18 and 29 years old who had recovered from COVID-19. The sample was PBMCs or T cells enriched from blood (not recorded which). Here the CDR3 reads CASSPDSRGYGYTF. The DNA for the CDR3 is TGTGCCAGCAGCCCGGACAGCCGAGGCTATGGCTACACCTTC.